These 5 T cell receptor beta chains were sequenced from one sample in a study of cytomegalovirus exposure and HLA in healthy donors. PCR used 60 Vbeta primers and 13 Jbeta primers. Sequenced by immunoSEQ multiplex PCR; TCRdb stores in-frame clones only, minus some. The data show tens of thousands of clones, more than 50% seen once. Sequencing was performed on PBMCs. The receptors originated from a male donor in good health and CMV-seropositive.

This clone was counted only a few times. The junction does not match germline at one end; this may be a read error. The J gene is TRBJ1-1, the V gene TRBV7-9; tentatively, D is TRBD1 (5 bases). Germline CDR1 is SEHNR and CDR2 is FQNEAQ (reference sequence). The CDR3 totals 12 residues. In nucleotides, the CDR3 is TGTTCCAGCAGCCCCGGGGGGGGTGAAGCTTTCTTT. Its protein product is CSSSPGGGEAFF.

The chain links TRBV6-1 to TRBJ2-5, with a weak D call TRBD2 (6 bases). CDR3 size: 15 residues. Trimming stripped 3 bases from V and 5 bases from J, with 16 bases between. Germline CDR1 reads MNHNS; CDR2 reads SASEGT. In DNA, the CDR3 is TGTGCCAGCAGTGAGAGCCGTGGGGGGTCGGAGACCCAGTACTTC. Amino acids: CASSESRGGSETQYF.

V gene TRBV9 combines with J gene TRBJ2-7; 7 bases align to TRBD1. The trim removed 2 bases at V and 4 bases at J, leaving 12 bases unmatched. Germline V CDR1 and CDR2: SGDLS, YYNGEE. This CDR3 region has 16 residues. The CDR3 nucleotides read TGTGCCAGCAGCGTGGACCCTCTAGGACAGGCGTACGAGCAGTACTTC. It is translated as CASSVDPLGQAYEQYF.

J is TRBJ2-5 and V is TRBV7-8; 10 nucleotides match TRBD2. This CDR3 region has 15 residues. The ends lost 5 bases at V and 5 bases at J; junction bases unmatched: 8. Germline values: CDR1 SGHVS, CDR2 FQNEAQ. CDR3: CASSPSGRSGETQYF. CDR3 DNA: TGTGCCAGCAGCCCTAGCGGGAGATCGGGCGAGACCCAGTACTTC. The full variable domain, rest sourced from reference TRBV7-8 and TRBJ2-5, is GAGVSQSPRYKVAKRGQDVALRCDPISGHVSLFWYQQALGQGPEFLTYFQNEAQLDKSGLPSDRFFAERPEGSVSTLKIQRTQQEDSAVYLCASSPSGRSGETQYFGPGTRLLVL.

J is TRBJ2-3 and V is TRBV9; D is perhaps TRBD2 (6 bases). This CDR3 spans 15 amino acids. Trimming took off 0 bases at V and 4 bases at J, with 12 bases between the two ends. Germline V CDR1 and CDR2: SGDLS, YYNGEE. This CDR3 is CASSVEGLAPDTQYF. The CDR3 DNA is TGTGCCAGCAGCGTAGAGGGCCTAGCGCCAGATACGCAGTATTTT.